This T cell receptor (beta chain) was observed in a study of T cells in Graves' hyperthyroidism and ophthalmopathy. General study points: Ophthalmopathy was told apart from stable hyperthyroidism by a 13 V-J model.

This clonotype occurred many times. What it binds is unknown. Germline values: CDR1 SEHNR, CDR2 FQNEAQ (reference sequence). The CDR3 extends over 15 amino acids. The V gene end was trimmed by 6 bases and the J gene end by 5 bases; junction bases not matched to a gene: 7. Using RNA transcripts as the source, TCR beta CDR3 regions were amplified. The HTBI primer set drove a first-round RT-PCR of the TCR CDR3. From the multiplex PCR reads, TCRdb called clonotypes with MiXCR, one entry per CDR3 protein. This table has about 600,000 distinct CDR3 sequences, around 13% appearing once. This TCR was recovered from a woman between 50 and 59 years old with Graves' ophthalmopathy. The sequenced sample consisted of blood. The gene calls are TRBV7-9 and TRBJ2-1; 10 nucleotides match TRBD2. CDR3 protein: CASRPTSGDHNEQFF. The CDR3 coding sequence is TGTGCCAGCAGACCTACTAGCGGGGACCACAATGAGCAGTTCTTC.